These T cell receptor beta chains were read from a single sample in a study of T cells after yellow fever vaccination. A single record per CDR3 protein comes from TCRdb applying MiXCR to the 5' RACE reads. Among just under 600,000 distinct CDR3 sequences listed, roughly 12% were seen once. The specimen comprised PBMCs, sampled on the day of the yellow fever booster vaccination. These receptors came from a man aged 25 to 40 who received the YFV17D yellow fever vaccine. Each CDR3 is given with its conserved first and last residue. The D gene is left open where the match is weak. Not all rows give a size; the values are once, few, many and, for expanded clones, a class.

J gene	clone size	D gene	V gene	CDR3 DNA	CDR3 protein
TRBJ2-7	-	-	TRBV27	TGTGCCAGCAGTGTCTCCGGGACATCCACCCCTAGGACCTACGAGCAGTACTTC	CASSVSGTSTPRTYEQYF
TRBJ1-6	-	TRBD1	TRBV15	TGTGCCACCAGCAGCGGGACAGCGAGCTCCTATAATTCACCCCTCCACTTT	CATSSGTASSYNSPLHF
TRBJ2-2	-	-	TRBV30	TGTGCCTGGAGCCCGCCGGACACCGGGGAGCTGTTTTTT	CAWSPPDTGELFF
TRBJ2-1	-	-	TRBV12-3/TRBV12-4	TGTGCCAGCAGTTTGGAGAGAGTTTACGATGAGCAGTTCTTC	CASSLERVYDEQFF
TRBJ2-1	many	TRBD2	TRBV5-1	TGCGCCAGCAGCTTAGGGACTAGCGGGATCAATGAGCAGTTCTTC	CASSLGTSGINEQFF
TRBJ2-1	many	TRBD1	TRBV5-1	TGCGCCAGCACCCCGGTCCCCCAAGGGACAGGGGGGAACAATGAGCAGTTCTTC	CASTPVPQGTGGNNEQFF
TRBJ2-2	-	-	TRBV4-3	TGCGCCAGCAGCCGAAACCTGAACAGGGAGGGCACCGGGGAGCTGTTTTTT	CASSRNLNREGTGELFF
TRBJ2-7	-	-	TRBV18	TGTGCCAGCTCACCCGCGGGGCCCACTGACTACGAGCAGTACTTC	CASSPAGPTDYEQYF
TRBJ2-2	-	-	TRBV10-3	TGTGCCATCAGTGAGGGGAGAACGAACACCGGGGAGCTGTTTTTT	CAISEGRTNTGELFF
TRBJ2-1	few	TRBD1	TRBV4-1	TGCGCCAGCAGCCCTTCCGGGACAGGGGGATGGAATGAGCAGTTCTTC	CASSPSGTGGWNEQFF
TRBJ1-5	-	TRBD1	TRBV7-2	TGTGCCAGCAGCTCCCGGACAGGGAACGGGCAGCCCCAGCATTTT	CASSSRTGNGQPQHF
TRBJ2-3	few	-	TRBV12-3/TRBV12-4	TGTGCCAGCAGCAAGGACTGGGCAGATACGCAGTATTTT	CASSKDWADTQYF
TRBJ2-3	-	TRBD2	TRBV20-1	TGCAGTGCTATGACTAGCGGATTCACAGATACGCAGTATTTT	CSAMTSGFTDTQYF
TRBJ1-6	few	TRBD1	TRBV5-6	TGTGCCAGCAGCTTGGACAGGGGGCGATCACCCCTCCACTTT	CASSLDRGRSPLHF
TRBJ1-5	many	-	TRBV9	TGTGCCAGCAGCGTAGGGGGGAGCAATCAGCCCCAGCATTTT	CASSVGGSNQPQHF
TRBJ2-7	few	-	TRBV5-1	TGCGCCAGCAGCTCACTGGGGGACACAGGAAGACAGTACTTC	CASSSLGDTGRQYF
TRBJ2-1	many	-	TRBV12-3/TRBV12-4	TGTGCCAGCAGTCGCATAAGGAGCGGGCTCTCCTACAATGAGCAGTTCTTC	CASSRIRSGLSYNEQFF
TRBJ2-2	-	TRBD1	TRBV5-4	TGTGCCAGCAGCTCATGGACAGGAAGAGGCACCGGGGAGCTGTTTTTT	CASSSWTGRGTGELFF
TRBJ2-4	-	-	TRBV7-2	TGTGCCAGCAGCTTAGCGGGGGGGAGGGGGAACATTCAGTACTTC	CASSLAGGRGNIQYF
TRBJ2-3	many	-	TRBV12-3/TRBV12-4	TGTGCCAGCAGTTTTGACGGTGCGGATACGCAGTATTTT	CASSFDGADTQYF
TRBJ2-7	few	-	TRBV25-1	TGTGCCAGCAGTGAAAACAGTTTAAGCTCCTACGAGCAGTACTTC	CASSENSLSSYEQYF
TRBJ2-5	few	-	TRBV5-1	TGCGCCAGCAGCTTTCAGGGTGATGGCGAGACCCAGTACTTC	CASSFQGDGETQYF
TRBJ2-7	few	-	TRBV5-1	TGCGCCAGCAGCTTGCGATCGGGAGAAACCTACGAGCAGTACTTC	CASSLRSGETYEQYF
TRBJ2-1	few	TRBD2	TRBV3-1	TGTGCCAGCAGCCAAGTGGCGGGAGTCACCTACAATGAGCAGTTCTTC	CASSQVAGVTYNEQFF
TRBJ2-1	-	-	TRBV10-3	TGTGCCATCAGTGAATCAAGCTCCTACAATGAGCAGTTCTTC	CAISESSSYNEQFF
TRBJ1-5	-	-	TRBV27	TGTGCCAGCAGTTTATATCCGGGGGTTCGCCAGCCCCAGCATTTT	CASSLYPGVRQPQHF
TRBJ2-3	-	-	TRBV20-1	TGCAGTGCGGCCCTTAGGACAGATACGCAGTATTTT	CSAALRTDTQYF
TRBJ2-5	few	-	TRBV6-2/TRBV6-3	TGTGCCAGCAGTTCCCATCGGGACCTCACGTACTTC	CASSSHRDLTYF
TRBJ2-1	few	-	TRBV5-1	TGCGCCAGCAGCTCCCATGGCGATGAGTACAATGAGCAGTTCTTC	CASSSHGDEYNEQFF
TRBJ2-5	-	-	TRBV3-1	TGTGCCAGCAGCCAAGAGCAGGCGCCTGAACCAAACTTC	CASSQEQAPEPNF
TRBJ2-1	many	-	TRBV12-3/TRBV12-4	TGTGCCAGCAGTTTATCCCCGCCCCCAGGCAATGAGCAGTTCTTC	CASSLSPPPGNEQFF
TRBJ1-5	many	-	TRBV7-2	TGTGCCAGCAGCTTAGGCGACAGTTATCAGCCCCAGCATTTT	CASSLGDSYQPQHF
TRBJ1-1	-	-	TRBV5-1	TGCGCCAGCAGCTTGTTGGACACTGAAGCTTTCTTT	CASSLLDTEAFF
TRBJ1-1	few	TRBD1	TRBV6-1	TGTGCCAGCAGTAGACAGGGGGTGGGGTCCCTGCGACAGTCTGAAGCTTTCTTT	CASSRQGVGSLRQSEAFF
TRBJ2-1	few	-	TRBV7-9	TGTGCCAGCAGCTGGTTCGGGCAGGGCTCAAATGAGCAGTTCTTC	CASSWFGQGSNEQFF
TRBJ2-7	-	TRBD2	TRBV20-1	TGCAGTGCTACCACAACTAGCGGGAGTTTCTACGAGCAGTACTTC	CSATTTSGSFYEQYF
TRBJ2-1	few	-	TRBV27	TGTGCCAGCAGTTTAATTGGCGGACTCAGCTCCTACAATGAGCAGTTCTTC	CASSLIGGLSSYNEQFF
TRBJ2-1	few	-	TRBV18	TGTGCCAGCTCACTTTCGATCTTCGATGAGCAGTTCTTC	CASSLSIFDEQFF
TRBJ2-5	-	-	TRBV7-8	TGTGCCAGCAGCTCATCGGGACTCATTGAAGAGACCCAGTACTTC	CASSSSGLIEETQYF
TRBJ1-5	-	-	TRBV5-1	TGCGCCAGCAGCCTACAAACAGGGCCCAATCAGCCCCAGCATTTT	CASSLQTGPNQPQHF